The 10 T cell receptor beta chains below come from one sample, sequenced in a study of blood T cell repertoires in COVID-19. The data were produced by immunoSEQ multiplex PCR, yet TCRdb's version contains in-frame clones alone and is incomplete. The data hold 110,000 to 150,000 clones, with 75% to 90% observed a single time. The sample consisted of peripheral blood. The receptors originated from a human donor in a cohort sampled during active COVID-19.

This clone was seen a handful of times. This chain connects TRBV29-1 to TRBJ2-1; 7 bases are a match to TRBD1. The CDR3 covers 14 residues. V shed 7 bases, J shed 3 bases, and the junction held 9 bases outside the gene matches. CDR1 SQVTM and CDR2 ANQGSEA come from the germline V gene. As DNA, the CDR3 is TGCAGCGCCAACCGCCAGGGGGACTACAATGAGCAGTTCTTC. This encodes CSANRQGDYNEQFF.

The gene calls are TRBV24-1 and TRBJ1-2; D unclear. Germline assignment: CDR1 KGHDR and CDR2 SFDVKD. This CDR3 has 14 residues. V lost 2 bases, J lost 4 bases, and 10 bases lay in between. The CDR3 coding sequence is TGTGCCACCAGTGATTCGGCGACAAGCTATGGCTACACCTTC. It codes for CATSDSATSYGYTF.

The chain uses TRBV29-1 and TRBJ2-7; 10 bases map to TRBD2. V gave up 5 bases and J gave up 5 bases; unmatched junction bases: 9. CDR3 length: 14 residues. Per the germline V gene, CDR1 is SQVTM and CDR2 is ANQGSEA. The CDR3 sequence is CSVRNVAGGDEQYF. The CDR3, as DNA: TGCAGCGTTCGGAACGTAGCGGGGGGAGACGAGCAGTACTTC.

V and J are TRBV3-1 (or the pseudogene TRBV3-2) and TRBJ2-2; 7 bases are a match to TRBD1. The CDR3 has 14 residues. CDR1 is LGHDT and CDR2 is YNNKEL in the germline V gene (reference sequence). With 6 bases clipped from V and 7 bases from J, the junction kept 8 bases outside the gene matches. The CDR3 reads CASRLTGSDGELFF. CDR3 coding DNA: TGTGCCAGCAGATTGACAGGGTCGGACGGGGAGCTGTTTTTT.

V usage is TRBV20-1 and J usage is TRBJ2-3; no firm D call. Trimming cost V 6 bases and J 4 bases, with 5 bases left between them. The CDR3 has 10 amino acids. Germline CDR1 reads DFQATT; CDR2 reads SNEGSKA (reference sequence). The CDR3 DNA reads as TGCAGTGCAGGAGCAGATACGCAGTATTTT. It codes for CSAGADTQYF.

The chain links TRBV19 to TRBJ1-3, with D possibly matching TRBD1 (5 bases). The V and J ends lost 5 bases and 0 bases respectively, with 5 bases between them. The CDR3 contains 13 residues. Per germline, CDR1 LNHDA and CDR2 SQIVND (reference sequence). The CDR3 bases are TGTGCCAGTAGTGACAGCTCTGGAAACACCATATATTTT. This sequence encodes CASSDSSGNTIYF.

V gene TRBV7-2 combines with J gene TRBJ2-1; 12 nucleotides match TRBD2. Germline V CDR1 and CDR2: SGHTA, FQGNSA. The ends lost 5 bases at V and 7 bases at J; junction bases unmatched: 9. CDR3 length equals 16 residues. The CDR3, as DNA: TGTGCCAGCAGCCTAAGGGGCCTAGCGGGAGGGAATGAGCAGTTCTTC. Translating it yields CASSLRGLAGGNEQFF. The full variable domain, rest sourced from reference TRBV7-2 and TRBJ2-1, is GAGVSQSPSNKVTEKGKDVELRCDPISGHTALYWYRQSLGQGLEFLIYFQGNSAPDKSGLPSDRFSAERTGGSVSTLTIQRTQQEDSAVYLCASSLRGLAGGNEQFFGPGTRLTVL.

The CDR3 reads CASSLIYGNTGELFF. The DNA of the CDR3 is TGTGCCAGCAGCTTAATTTACGGGAACACCGGGGAGCTGTTTTTT. The V call is TRBV7-3, the J call TRBJ2-2; D is unresolved. V was pared by 1 base and J by 1 base, with 7 bases between. Germline-derived CDR1 and CDR2 are SGHTA and FQGTGA. The CDR3 has 15 residues.

This clone appeared once. The V call is TRBV6-5, the J call TRBJ1-2; no clear D gene. CDR3 length: 15 residues. The germline V and J ends were trimmed by 7 bases and 8 bases, with 23 bases remaining between them. Per the germline V gene, CDR1 is MNHEY and CDR2 is SVGAGI. CDR3 sequence: CASTGVGEAYTGYTF. DNA for the CDR3: TGTGCCAGCACCGGAGTCGGGGAGGCCTATACGGGCTACACCTTC.

This clone was recorded only once. J is TRBJ1-2 and V is TRBV7-9; D gene ambiguous. The CDR3 covers 13 residues. V lost 3 bases to trimming and J lost 5 bases, with 10 bases between them. Germline V gene data show CDR1 as SEHNR and CDR2 as FQNEAQ (reference sequence). This chain's CDR3 is CASSLNREYGYTF. CDR3 nucleotides: TGTGCCAGCAGCTTGAATCGCGAATATGGCTACACCTTC.